The subject of this entry is one T cell receptor (beta chain). V lost 3 bases to trimming and J lost 3 bases, with 11 bases between them. The CDR3 sequence is 14 residues long. From germline, CDR1 is KGHSH and CDR2 LQKENI. The protocol was immunoSEQ multiplex PCR, while the TCRdb copy is restricted to in-frame clones and leaves out a portion. The sample includes about 290,000 clones, 86% of them seen just once. The data originate from a study of blood T cell repertoires in COVID-19. The genes are TRBV18 and TRBJ1-1; D is ambiguous. The receptor was derived from a woman in her 30s with active or convalescent COVID-19. Sequencing was carried out using peripheral blood. The CDR3: CASSPSGRDTEAFF. In DNA, the CDR3 is TGTGCCAGCTCACCTTCCGGGAGAGACACTGAAGCTTTCTTT. The full variable domain, with the rest looked up from reference TRBV18 and TRBJ1-1, is NAGVMQNPRHLVRRRGQEARLRCSPMKGHSHVYWYRQLPEEGLKFMVYLQKENIIDESGMPKERFSAEFPKEGPSILRIQQVVRGDSAAYFCASSPSGRDTEAFFGQGTRLTVV.